This TCR beta chain was identified in a study of blood T cell repertoires in COVID-19. Using immunoSEQ multiplex PCR, the repertoire was profiled, and TCRdb retains in-frame clones only, with some absent. In the table there are a few hundred thousand clones, around 89% of which are singletons. Assignment of participants to cohorts was predicated upon participant-reported clinical history. V was shortened by 7 bases and J by 1 base, with 7 bases between the two germline ends. The CDR3 length is 12 residues. The germline V gene has CDR1 MNHEY and CDR2 SMNVEV (reference sequence). The J gene is TRBJ1-2, the V gene TRBV27, with D maybe TRBD1 (5 bases). Sequences were obtained from PBMCs or T cells enriched from blood (not recorded which). The receptor was derived from a woman in her thirties or forties who had recovered from COVID-19. CDR3 residues: CASKGLNYGYTF. CDR3 DNA: TGTGCCAGCAAGGGACTTAACTATGGCTACACCTTC.